This section outlines one T cell receptor beta chain sequence together with its context. This sample was included in a study of shared clonotypes between healthy human individuals. Study-wide background: The donor group consisted of a couple of women and a few men, aged 18 to 49.

The protocol was immunoSEQ multiplex PCR, while the TCRdb copy is restricted to in-frame clones and leaves out a portion. The table includes 2 million to 2.5 million clones, almost 96% detected once. Per germline, CDR1 SNHLY and CDR2 FYNNEI. The CDR3 runs to 16 residues. V lost 5 bases and J lost 8, with 21 bases in between. This receptor was obtained from a man between 18 and 29 years old in good health. The V and J genes are TRBV2 and TRBJ1-4, with a tentative D call TRBD1 (6 bases). Material: naive CD4+ T cells sorted from blood. Documented subset: CD45RA+ positively selected. The CDR3 DNA follows: TGTGCCAGCAGTCGAAGCGCTCAACAGGGAGGGGAAAAACTGTTTTTT. It translates to CASSRSAQQGGEKLFF.